These T cell receptor beta chains were read from a single sample in a study of cytomegalovirus exposure and HLA in healthy donors. Generated by immunoSEQ multiplex PCR, the TCRdb table keeps only in-frame clones and is missing some. The sample carries 150,000 to 200,000 clones, approximately 75% recorded once. The specimen was PBMCs. These receptors originate from a man aged 45-60 years in good health and CMV-seropositive. Both conserved end residues are part of each CDR3. D genes are given only for firm matches. Part of the rows lack a size; the others show once, few, many or a class for expanded clones.

d_gene,v_gene,abundance,j_gene,CDR3nt,CDR3aa
TRBD2,TRBV4-3,-,TRBJ2-7,TGCGCCAGCAGCCAAGATCCGCCTAGCGGGGGGGTCTTTCTATACGAGCAGTACTTC,CASSQDPPSGGVFLYEQYF
TRBD1,TRBV7-9,-,TRBJ1-2,TGTGCCAGCAGAAACAACAGGGGGCCCTATGGCTACACCTTC,CASRNNRGPYGYTF
TRBD1,TRBV6-1,-,TRBJ2-5,TGTGCCAGCAGCCTTGGACAGGCCTCGCAAGAGACCCAGTACTTC,CASSLGQASQETQYF
-,TRBV5-1,-,TRBJ1-4,TGCGCCAGCAGCTTGTCGGGGACTAATGAAAAACTGTTTTTT,CASSLSGTNEKLFF
-,TRBV6-5,-,TRBJ2-7,TGTGCCAGCACTCAGGGTTACGAGCAGTACTTC,CASTQGYEQYF
-,TRBV2,-,TRBJ1-4,TGTGCCAGCAGTGCCTACAGGGAAAAACTGTTTTTT,CASSAYREKLFF
TRBD2,TRBV7-2,once,TRBJ2-7,TGTGCCAGCACCATATCCCGGGGGGTAGGCTACGAGCAGTACTTC,CASTISRGVGYEQYF
TRBD1,TRBV5-6,-,TRBJ2-5,TGTGCCAGCAGCAACGGACAGGGGCCTAAAAACTTC,CASSNGQGPKNF
-,TRBV19,-,TRBJ1-6,TGTGCCAGTAGTATCCATCCTCGACAGAACCCTAATAATTCACCCCTCCACTTT,CASSIHPRQNPNNSPLHF
-,TRBV19,-,TRBJ1-1,TGTGCCAGTACCCCTCCGGGAGGGACGAACACTGAAGCTTTCTTT,CASTPPGGTNTEAFF
TRBD1,TRBV6-5,-,TRBJ2-7,TGTGCCAGCAGTTACCCCAGTCGGGCAGGGGGCTACGAGCAGTACTTC,CASSYPSRAGGYEQYF
TRBD1,TRBV28,-,TRBJ2-5,TGTGCCAGCAATCACCCGGGGACAGGGATAGAGACCCAGTACTTC,CASNHPGTGIETQYF
TRBD1,TRBV27,few,TRBJ1-6,TGTGCCAGCAGTTTAGTCGGACAGGTCTCCTATAATTCACCCCTCCACTTT,CASSLVGQVSYNSPLHF
TRBD1,TRBV5-8,-,TRBJ2-7,TGTGCCAGCAGCTTGCACAGGGGACACTCCTACGAGCAGTACTTC,CASSLHRGHSYEQYF
TRBD2,TRBV7-2,-,TRBJ2-7,TGTGCCAGCAGCTTGATAAGCGGGGGAACCTACGAGCAGTACTTC,CASSLISGGTYEQYF
-,TRBV9,-,TRBJ2-7,TGTGCCAGCAGCGTAGGGTCCCCGGCAGGCCCTTACGAGCAGTACTTC,CASSVGSPAGPYEQYF
-,TRBV27,-,TRBJ1-2,TGTGCCAGCAGGGACACAGGGACCTATGGCTACACCTTC,CASRDTGTYGYTF